The 25 T cell receptor beta chains below come from one sample, sequenced in a study of T cells in tuberculosis. Assay: immunoSEQ multiplex PCR; the TCRdb copy retains only in-frame clones and omits some. Here the sample spans about 35,000 clones, over 90% being singletons. The sample taken for sequencing was PBMCs. All receptors derive from a donor between 10 and 35 years old with latent tuberculosis or without tuberculosis infection.

The J gene is TRBJ1-3, the V gene TRBV18, with D hard to call. Germline values: CDR1 KGHSH, CDR2 LQKENI. Trimming shortened V by 1 base and J by 1 base, and 14 bases separated the two germline ends. This CDR3 comprises 17 residues. The CDR3 protein is CASSPRRPAGSGNTIYF. The DNA of the CDR3 is TGTGCCAGCTCACCACGGAGACCCGCTGGGTCTGGAAACACCATATATTTT. Drawing the rest from reference TRBV18 and TRBJ1-3, the complete variable domain is NAGVMQNPRHLVRRRGQEARLRCSPMKGHSHVYWYRQLPEEGLKFMVYLQKENIIDESGMPKERFSAEFPKEGPSILRIQQVVRGDSAAYFCASSPRRPAGSGNTIYFGEGSWLTVV.

This clone was detected a few times. The genes are TRBV10-3 and TRBJ1-2; 8 bases agree with TRBD1. The CDR3 runs to 15 residues. Germline CDR1 and CDR2: ENHRY and SYGVKD. Losses at the gene ends were 2 bases for V and 10 bases for J; bases not matched to a gene: 12. The CDR3 loop is CAISEPDREDYHYTF. The CDR3 nucleotides read TGTGCCATCAGTGAGCCGGACAGGGAGGATTACCACTACACCTTC.

The chain links TRBV19 to TRBJ1-5, with D possibly TRBD1 on 6 matching bases. The germline V gene encodes CDR1 LNHDA and CDR2 SQIVND (reference sequence). Trimming left V 5 bases short and J 2 bases short, with 19 bases between. The CDR3 sequence is 17 residues long. The CDR3 region has the DNA TGTGCCAGTAGTCGGGGGGGCCGGGCGGTTGGCAATCAGCCCCAGCATTTT. Residues: CASSRGGRAVGNQPQHF.

This clone has only one observation. The rearrangement links TRBV28 to TRBJ2-7; D uncertain. Germline values: CDR1 MDHEN, CDR2 SYDVKM. This CDR3 contains 14 residues. The V and J ends lost 6 bases and 2 bases respectively, with 14 bases between them. The CDR3 loop reads CASSSSWLAYEQYF. Here the CDR3 DNA reads TGTGCCAGCAGCTCATCGTGGCTGGCCTACGAGCAGTACTTC.

This clone was observed a single time. The V and J genes are TRBV15 and TRBJ2-7; a weak D match, TRBD2 (5 bases). This CDR3 has 18 amino acids. The V end was cut by 0 bases, the J end by 5 bases, with 23 bases between. Germline V CDR1 and CDR2: LNHNV, YYDKDF (reference sequence). The CDR3 region is CATSREIDTGTKIHEQYF. The CDR3 DNA sequence: TGTGCCACCAGCAGAGAGATTGATACGGGAACAAAGATCCACGAGCAGTACTTC. Full variable domain (remainder filled in from reference TRBV15 and TRBJ2-7): DAMVIQNPRYQVTQFGKPVTLSCSQTLNHNVMYWYQQKSSQAPKLLFHYYDKDFNNEADTPDNFQSRRPNTSFCFLDIRSPGLGDTAMYLCATSREIDTGTKIHEQYFGPGTRLTVT.

The gene calls are TRBV5-1 and TRBJ2-1; 9 positions agree with TRBD1. CDR1 is SGHRS and CDR2 is YFSETQ in the germline V gene. Losses at the gene ends were 4 bases for V and 5 bases for J; bases not matched to a gene: 10. CDR3 length: 16 residues. The DNA of the CDR3 is TGCGCCAGCAGCGGACGACCGGGACAGGGTAACAATGAGCAGTTCTTC. Translated: CASSGRPGQGNNEQFF.

This chain joins TRBV5-4 and TRBJ2-1; 9 positions match TRBD1. CDR3 length: 17 amino acids. Germline lookup yields CDR1 SGHNT and CDR2 YYREEE (reference sequence). Losses at the gene ends were 4 bases for V and 2 bases for J; bases not matched to a gene: 10. CDR3 nucleotides: TGTGCCAGCAGCCCGGGACCGGGACAGGGAACCTACAATGAGCAGTTCTTC. It yields the protein CASSPGPGQGTYNEQFF.

J is TRBJ1-1 and V is TRBV6-5, with a tentative D call TRBD1 (6 bases). The CDR3 consists of 15 residues. The V end was cut by 3 bases, the J end by 1 base, with 12 bases between. Germline CDR1 and CDR2: MNHEY and SVGAGI. The CDR3 spells CASSYGQGRNTEAFF. The CDR3 nucleotides are TGTGCCAGCAGTTATGGGCAGGGGAGGAACACTGAAGCTTTCTTT.

The V and J genes are TRBV30 and TRBJ1-3; TRBD1 is a possible D gene (6 bases). CDR3 length: 14 residues. Germline V gene sequence: CDR1 GTSNPN, CDR2 SVGIG (reference sequence). V was pared by 1 base and J by 0 bases, with 7 bases between. The CDR3: CAWSGTDSGNTIYF. The CDR3 nucleotides are TGTGCCTGGAGTGGGACAGACTCTGGAAACACCATATATTTT.

The chain joins TRBV5-5 to TRBJ1-1, with a tentative D call TRBD1 (6 bases). With 9 bases removed from V and 5 bases from J, the gap between germline ends came to 20 bases. CDR3 length: 14 amino acids. Looked up from germline, CDR1 is SGHKS and CDR2 is YYEKEE (reference sequence). CDR3 sequence: CATVIRAGETEAFF. The CDR3 DNA reads TGTGCCACGGTTATTCGGGCAGGGGAAACTGAAGCTTTCTTT.

The V gene is TRBV11-2, the J gene TRBJ2-1, with 7 nucleotides matching TRBD1. This CDR3 comprises 15 residues. The ends lost 5 bases at V and 0 bases at J; junction bases unmatched: 4. Germline loops: CDR1 SGHAT, CDR2 FQNNGV. CDR3 sequence: CASSIQGNSYNEQFF. The DNA for the CDR3 is TGTGCCAGCAGCATACAGGGGAACTCCTACAATGAGCAGTTCTTC.

The rearrangement joins TRBV7-9 to TRBJ2-7; TRBD1 matches 11 bases. The J segment lost 7 bases and the V segment lost 5 bases, leaving 7 bases of the junction unmatched. The CDR3 spans 14 residues. CDR1 is SEHNR and CDR2 is FQNEAQ in the germline V gene (reference sequence). The CDR3 region is CASSTPGQGGEQYF. In DNA form, the CDR3 reads TGTGCCAGCAGCACCCCGGGACAGGGGGGGGAGCAGTACTTC.

This chain uses TRBV2 with TRBJ2-5; 11 bases match TRBD2. This CDR3 is 15 amino acids long. The V segment lost 4 bases and the J segment 5 bases; nucleotides outside the gene matches: 6. Germline V gene lookup returns CDR1 SNHLY and CDR2 FYNNEI. CDR3 sequence: CASSGVTSGEETQYF. For the CDR3, the DNA is TGTGCCAGCAGTGGGGTGACTAGCGGGGAGGAGACCCAGTACTTC.

V usage is TRBV19 and J usage is TRBJ1-1; 8 bases fit TRBD1. Germline-derived CDR1 and CDR2 are LNHDA and SQIVND (reference sequence). V shed 10 bases, J shed 4 bases, and the junction held 8 bases outside the gene matches. CDR3 length equals 13 residues. The CDR3 coding sequence is TGTGCCACCCGAAGTCAGGGGGCCACTGAAGCTTTCTTT. Residues: CATRSQGATEAFF.

J is TRBJ1-3 and V is TRBV5-4, with D tentatively TRBD1 (5 bases). The CDR3 has 15 residues. The V end lost 1 base, the J end lost 0 bases, and 8 bases lay between the germline ends. Germline-derived CDR1 and CDR2 are SGHNT and YYREEE (reference sequence). The CDR3 spells CASSLRGFSGNTIYF. Here the CDR3 DNA reads TGTGCCAGCAGCTTGAGGGGCTTCTCTGGAAACACCATATATTTT.

This sequence joins TRBV7-2 and TRBJ1-1; D is undetermined. The germline V and J ends were trimmed by 0 bases and 3 bases, with 17 bases remaining between them. The length of the CDR3 is 17 residues. CDR1 and CDR2 (germline): SGHTA, FQGNSA. The CDR3 region has the DNA TGTGCCAGCAGCTTAGCTATACGGGTTGGCGGTGACACTGAAGCTTTCTTT. It encodes CASSLAIRVGGDTEAFF. Variable domain in full (rest from reference TRBV7-2 and TRBJ1-1): GAGVSQSPSNKVTEKGKDVELRCDPISGHTALYWYRQSLGQGLEFLIYFQGNSAPDKSGLPSDRFSAERTGGSVSTLTIQRTQQEDSAVYLCASSLAIRVGGDTEAFFGQGTRLTVV.

The chain recombines TRBV19 with TRBJ1-1; 8 bases align to TRBD1. The CDR3 is made up of 13 amino acids. CDR1 and CDR2 (germline): LNHDA, SQIVND (reference sequence). V shed 6 bases, J shed 8 bases, and the junction held 8 bases outside the gene matches. CDR3 in amino acids: CASRDLGQGEAFF. The CDR3 nucleotides are TGTGCCAGTAGGGACCTTGGACAGGGAGAAGCTTTCTTT. Complete variable domain (other parts from reference TRBV19 and TRBJ1-1): DGGITQSPKYLFRKEGQNVTLSCEQNLNHDAMYWYRQDPGQGLRLIYYSQIVNDFQKGDIAEGYSVSREKKESFPLTVTSAQKNPTAFYLCASRDLGQGEAFFGQGTRLTVV.

The chain couples TRBV30 to TRBJ1-2, with 7 bases that match TRBD1. From germline, CDR1 is GTSNPN and CDR2 SVGIG (reference sequence). There are 16 residues in the CDR3. V trimming: 2 bases; J trimming: 4 bases; junction bases outside the gene matches: 13. The CDR3 spells CAWSPPVGTALYGYTF. The DNA of the CDR3 is TGTGCCTGGAGTCCTCCCGTCGGGACAGCACTCTATGGCTACACCTTC.

In nucleotides, the CDR3 is TGTGCCAGCAGCTTGGAGGGGTTGGGTGAGCAGTTCTTC. Translated: CASSLEGLGEQFF. V is TRBV5-6 and J is TRBJ2-1; the D gene is possibly TRBD1 (5 bases). Germline lookup yields CDR1 SGHDT and CDR2 YYEEEE. CDR3 length: 13 amino acids. Trimming removed 0 bases from V and 9 bases from J, with 10 bases in between.

The rearrangement links TRBV19 to TRBJ1-6, with 7 bases that match TRBD1. Per germline, CDR1 LNHDA and CDR2 SQIVND (reference sequence). CDR3 length equals 16 residues. V lost 5 bases and J lost 8; bases outside the gene matches: 12. In nucleotides, the CDR3 is TGTGCCAGTAGTCTCCACAGGGGCCCCCCTGATTCACCCCTCCACTTT. This translates into CASSLHRGPPDSPLHF.

This clone was observed a single time. V and J are TRBV27 and TRBJ1-2; possible D gene TRBD1, 5 bases. From germline, CDR1 is MNHEY and CDR2 SMNVEV (reference sequence). V was pared by 4 bases and J by 6 bases, with 15 bases between. The CDR3 runs 14 residues. Here the CDR3 reads CASSSRTDRNGYTF. The CDR3, as DNA: TGTGCCAGCAGTTCTAGAACTGACAGAAATGGCTACACCTTC.

J is TRBJ2-1 and V is TRBV6-6, with TRBD1 identical over 9 bases. J was trimmed by 0 bases and V by 9 bases; bases with no gene match: 6. The CDR3 is made up of 15 amino acids. The germline gives CDR1 MNHNY, CDR2 SVGAGI (reference sequence). This CDR3 is CASSGTGYSYNEQFF. The CDR3 DNA follows: TGTGCCAGTTCCGGGACAGGGTACTCCTACAATGAGCAGTTCTTC.

The chain combines TRBV19 with TRBJ1-5, with D unresolved. The length of the CDR3 is 17 residues. Germline assignment: CDR1 LNHDA and CDR2 SQIVND (reference sequence). The ends were cut back, 3 bases at V and 4 bases at J, with 19 bases in the middle. The CDR3 is CASSIFSIEPQNQPQHF. The CDR3 DNA reads as TGTGCCAGTAGTATTTTTAGTATAGAACCCCAAAATCAGCCCCAGCATTTT. Full variable domain (outside the CDR3, taken from reference TRBV19 and TRBJ1-5): DGGITQSPKYLFRKEGQNVTLSCEQNLNHDAMYWYRQDPGQGLRLIYYSQIVNDFQKGDIAEGYSVSREKKESFPLTVTSAQKNPTAFYLCASSIFSIEPQNQPQHFGDGTRLSIL.

This clone has just one count. The genes are TRBV30 and TRBJ2-7; 11 bases fit TRBD1. V shed 3 bases and J 6 bases; nucleotides not matched to a gene: 7. Germline V gene sequence: CDR1 GTSNPN, CDR2 SVGIG (reference sequence). This CDR3 has 14 residues. The CDR3 region is CAWRRDRGAGEQYF. CDR3 sequence (DNA): TGTGCCTGGAGGAGGGACAGGGGGGCTGGCGAGCAGTACTTC.

The chain links TRBV20-1 to TRBJ2-1; tentatively, D is TRBD2 (6 bases). V lost 8 bases and J lost 4, with 9 bases in between. In germline, CDR1 is DFQATT, CDR2 SNEGSKA (reference sequence). The CDR3 contains 11 residues. CDR3 in DNA: TGCAGTACGGGGGATTACAATGAGCAGTTCTTC. Residues: CSTGDYNEQFF.